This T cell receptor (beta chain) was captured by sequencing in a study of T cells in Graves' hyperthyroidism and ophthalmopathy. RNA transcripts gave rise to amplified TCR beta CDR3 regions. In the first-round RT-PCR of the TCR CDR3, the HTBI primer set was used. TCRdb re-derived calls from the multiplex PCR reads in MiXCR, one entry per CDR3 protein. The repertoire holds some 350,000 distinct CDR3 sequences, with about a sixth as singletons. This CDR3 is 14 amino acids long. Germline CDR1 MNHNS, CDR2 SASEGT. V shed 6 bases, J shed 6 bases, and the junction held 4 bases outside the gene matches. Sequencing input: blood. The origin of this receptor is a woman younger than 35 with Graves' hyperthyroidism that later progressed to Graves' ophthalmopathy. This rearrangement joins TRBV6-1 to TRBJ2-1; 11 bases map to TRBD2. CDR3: CASSRLAGPNEQFF. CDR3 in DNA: TGTGCCAGCAGCAGACTAGCGGGGCCCAATGAGCAGTTCTTC.